The 9 T cell receptor beta chains below come from one sample, sequenced in a study of CD4 T cell repertoires in COVID-19. The repertoire was sequenced with immunoSEQ multiplex PCR; TCRdb's copy has only in-frame clones and lacks some. The data show approximately 75,000 clones, about 80% seen once. The material was CD4+ T cells from peripheral blood, obtained after recovery from COVID-19. All receptors come from a human donor who had COVID-19.

The rearrangement joins TRBV10-3 to TRBJ1-3, with TRBD1 matching over 9 bases. The germline V gene has CDR1 ENHRY and CDR2 SYGVKD. V lost 0 bases and J lost 6; bases outside the gene matches: 6. This CDR3 spans 16 amino acids. As DNA, the CDR3 is TGTGCCATCAGTGAGTCGATCGGGACAGGGACAAACACCATATATTTT. It encodes CAISESIGTGTNTIYF.

The chain links TRBV10-1 to TRBJ1-2, with unresolved D. The germline gives CDR1 WNHNN, CDR2 SYGVQD (reference sequence). The CDR3 length is 11 residues. V lost 4 bases and J 7 bases, leaving 7 bases between the germline ends. The CDR3 reads CASSGGGGYTF. The DNA for the CDR3 is TGCGCCAGCAGTGGTGGTGGTGGCTACACCTTC.

This clone is a singleton in its sample. The chain carries TRBV18 and TRBJ1-1; the match to TRBD1 covers 7 bases. Germline values: CDR1 KGHSH, CDR2 LQKENI. V was pared by 4 bases and J by 3 bases, with 5 bases of the junction left unmatched. CDR3 length: 14 amino acids. The CDR3 region is CASSLDREDTEAFF. In DNA, the CDR3 is TGTGCCAGCTCACTCGACAGGGAGGACACTGAAGCTTTCTTT.

The chain uses TRBV27 and TRBJ1-6; D is possibly TRBD1 (6 bases). V dropped 5 bases and J dropped 9 bases, with 17 bases sitting between them. Germline loops: CDR1 MNHEY, CDR2 SMNVEV (reference sequence). The CDR3 totals 15 residues. Here the CDR3 reads CASSRQDSISSPLHF. The CDR3 DNA is TGTGCCAGCAGTCGACAGGACTCAATAAGTTCACCCCTCCACTTT.

This clone was recorded once. The chain has TRBV3-1 (or the pseudogene TRBV3-2) and TRBJ1-2; D uncertain. The CDR3 consists of 13 residues. V was cut by 0 bases and J by 4 bases, with 6 bases left in between. Germline CDR1 is LGHDT and CDR2 is YNNKEL (reference sequence). CDR3 residues: CASSQDALYGYTF. Here the CDR3 DNA reads TGTGCCAGCAGCCAAGACGCGCTCTATGGCTACACCTTC.

V gene TRBV3-1 (or the pseudogene TRBV3-2) combines with J gene TRBJ2-1; 10 positions agree with TRBD1. The CDR3 is 15 residues long. The germline CDR1 and CDR2 sequences are LGHDT and YNNKEL (reference sequence). J was trimmed by 7 bases and V by 6 bases; bases with no gene match: 9. CDR3 coding DNA: TGTGCCAGCAGAACCGGGACAGGGGTCAGGAATGAGCAGTTCTTC. This codes for CASRTGTGVRNEQFF.

The chain has TRBV9 and TRBJ2-5; weak D call: TRBD1 (6 bases). V lost 3 bases to trimming and J lost 5 bases, with 20 bases between them. CDR3 size: 16 residues. CDR1 is SGDLS, CDR2 YYNGEE, per germline. CDR3 amino acids: CASSGPSTRGSETQYF. The CDR3 DNA is TGTGCCAGCAGCGGACCGTCGACCAGGGGCTCCGAGACCCAGTACTTC.

The chain has TRBV7-9 and TRBJ2-2; no reliable D call. The V end lost 3 bases, the J end lost 6 bases, and 11 bases lay between the germline ends. The CDR3 contains 14 residues. Per the germline V gene, CDR1 is SEHNR and CDR2 is FQNEAQ (reference sequence). For the CDR3, the DNA is TGTGCCAGCAGCTTGGACCTCCCCTCCGGGGAGCTGTTTTTT. This translates into CASSLDLPSGELFF.

The gene calls are TRBV10-3 and TRBJ2-3, with 10 positions matching TRBD2. J gave up 10 bases and V 4 bases, and 17 bases lay outside the gene matches. CDR3 size: 17 residues. Germline values: CDR1 ENHRY, CDR2 SYGVKD. CDR3 DNA: TGTGCCATCAGTGGCCTAGCGGGAGAGGGTGCGACAGCGGCGCAGTATTTT. This gives the protein CAISGLAGEGATAAQYF.